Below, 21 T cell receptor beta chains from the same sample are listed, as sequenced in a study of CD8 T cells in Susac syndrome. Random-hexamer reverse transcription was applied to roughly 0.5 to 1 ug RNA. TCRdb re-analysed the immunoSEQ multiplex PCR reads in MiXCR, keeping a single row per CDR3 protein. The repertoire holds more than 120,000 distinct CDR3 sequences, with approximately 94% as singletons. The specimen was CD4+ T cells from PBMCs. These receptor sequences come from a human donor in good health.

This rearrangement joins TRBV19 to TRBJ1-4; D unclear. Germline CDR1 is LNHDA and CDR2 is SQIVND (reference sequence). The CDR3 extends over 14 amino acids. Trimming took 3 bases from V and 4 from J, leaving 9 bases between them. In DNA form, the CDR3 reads TGTGCCAGTAGTATCGGGCAGGATAATGAAAAACTGTTTTTT. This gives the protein CASSIGQDNEKLFF.

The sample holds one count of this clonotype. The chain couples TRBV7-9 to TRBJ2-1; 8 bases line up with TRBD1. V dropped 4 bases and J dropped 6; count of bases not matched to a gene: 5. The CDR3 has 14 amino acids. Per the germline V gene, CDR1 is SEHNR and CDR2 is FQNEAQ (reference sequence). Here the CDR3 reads CASSWEGQGNEQFF. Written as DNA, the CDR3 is TGTGCCAGCAGCTGGGAAGGACAGGGCAATGAGCAGTTCTTC. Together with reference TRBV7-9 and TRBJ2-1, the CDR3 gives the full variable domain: DTGVSQNPRHKITKRGQNVTFRCDPISEHNRLYWYRQTLGQGPEFLTYFQNEAQLEKSRLLSDRFSAERPKGSFSTLEIQRTEQGDSAMYLCASSWEGQGNEQFFGPGTRLTVL.

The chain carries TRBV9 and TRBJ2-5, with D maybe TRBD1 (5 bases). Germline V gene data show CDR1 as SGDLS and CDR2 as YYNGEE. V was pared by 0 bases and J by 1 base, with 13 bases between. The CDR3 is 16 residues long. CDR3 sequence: CASSVGPGHVQETQYF. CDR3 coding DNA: TGTGCCAGCAGCGTAGGGCCAGGACACGTCCAAGAGACCCAGTACTTC.

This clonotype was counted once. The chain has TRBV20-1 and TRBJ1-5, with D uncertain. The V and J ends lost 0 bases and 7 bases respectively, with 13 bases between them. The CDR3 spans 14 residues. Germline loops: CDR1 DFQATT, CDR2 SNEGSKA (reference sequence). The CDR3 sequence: CSARDLGFEQPQHF. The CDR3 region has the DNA TGCAGTGCTAGAGATCTGGGGTTCGAGCAGCCCCAGCATTTT.

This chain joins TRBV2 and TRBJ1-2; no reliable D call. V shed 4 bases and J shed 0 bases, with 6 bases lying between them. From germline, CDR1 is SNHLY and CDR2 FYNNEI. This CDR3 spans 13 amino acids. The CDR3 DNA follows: TGTGCCAGCAGTGTCGGGCCTAACTATGGCTACACCTTC. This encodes CASSVGPNYGYTF.

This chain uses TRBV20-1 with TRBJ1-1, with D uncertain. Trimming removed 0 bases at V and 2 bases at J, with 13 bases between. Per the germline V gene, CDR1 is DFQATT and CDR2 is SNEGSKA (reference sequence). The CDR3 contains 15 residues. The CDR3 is CSARDHNRLNTEAFF. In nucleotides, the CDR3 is TGCAGTGCTAGAGATCATAACAGACTTAACACTGAAGCTTTCTTT.

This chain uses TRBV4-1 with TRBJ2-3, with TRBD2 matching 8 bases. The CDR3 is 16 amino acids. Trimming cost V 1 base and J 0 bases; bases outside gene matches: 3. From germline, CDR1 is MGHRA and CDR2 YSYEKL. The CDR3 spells CASSQGGRTSTDTQYF. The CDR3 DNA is TGCGCCAGCAGCCAAGGCGGGAGGACGAGCACAGATACGCAGTATTTT.

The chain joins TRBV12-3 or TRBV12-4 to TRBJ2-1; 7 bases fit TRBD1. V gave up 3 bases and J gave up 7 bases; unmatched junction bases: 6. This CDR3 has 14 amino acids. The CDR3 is CASSLAHRGNEQFF. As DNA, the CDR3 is TGTGCCAGCAGTTTGGCCCACAGGGGTAATGAGCAGTTCTTC.

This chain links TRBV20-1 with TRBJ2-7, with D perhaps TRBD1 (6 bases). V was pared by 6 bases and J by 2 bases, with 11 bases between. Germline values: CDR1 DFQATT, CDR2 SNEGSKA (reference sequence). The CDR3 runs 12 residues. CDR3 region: CSAEGQPYEQYF. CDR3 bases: TGCAGTGCCGAAGGACAGCCCTACGAGCAGTACTTC.

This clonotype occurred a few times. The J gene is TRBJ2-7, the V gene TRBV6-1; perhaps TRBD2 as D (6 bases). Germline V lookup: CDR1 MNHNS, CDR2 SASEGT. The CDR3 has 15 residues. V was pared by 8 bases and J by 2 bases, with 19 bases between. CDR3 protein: CASARPGTGAYEQYF. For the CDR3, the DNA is TGTGCCAGCGCGCGCCCTGGGACTGGCGCCTACGAGCAGTACTTC.

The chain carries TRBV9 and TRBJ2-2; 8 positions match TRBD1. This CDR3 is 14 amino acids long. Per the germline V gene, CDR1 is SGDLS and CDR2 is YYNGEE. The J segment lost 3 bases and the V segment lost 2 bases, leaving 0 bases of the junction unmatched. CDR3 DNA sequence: TGTGCCAGCAGCGTGGGACAGGACACCGGGGAGCTGTTTTTT. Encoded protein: CASSVGQDTGELFF.

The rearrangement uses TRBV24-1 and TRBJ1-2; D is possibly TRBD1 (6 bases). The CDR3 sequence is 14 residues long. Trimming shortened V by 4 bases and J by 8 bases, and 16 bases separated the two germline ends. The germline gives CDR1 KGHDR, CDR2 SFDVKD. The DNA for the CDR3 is TGTGCCACCAGTGACCCGGACAGTTTTCGAGGCTACACCTTC. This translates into CATSDPDSFRGYTF.

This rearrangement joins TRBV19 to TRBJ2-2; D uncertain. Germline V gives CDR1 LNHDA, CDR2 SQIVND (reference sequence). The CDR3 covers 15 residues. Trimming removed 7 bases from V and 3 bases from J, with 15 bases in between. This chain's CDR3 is CASKAGVGYTGELFF. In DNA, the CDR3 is TGTGCCAGTAAGGCTGGCGTAGGGTACACCGGGGAGCTGTTTTTT.

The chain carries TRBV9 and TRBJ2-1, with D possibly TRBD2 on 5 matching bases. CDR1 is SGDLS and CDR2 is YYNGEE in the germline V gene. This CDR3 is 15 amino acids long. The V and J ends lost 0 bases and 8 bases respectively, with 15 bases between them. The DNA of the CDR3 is TGTGCCAGCAGCGTAGGCCCAGCCACTAGGGATGAGCAGTTCTTC. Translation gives CASSVGPATRDEQFF.

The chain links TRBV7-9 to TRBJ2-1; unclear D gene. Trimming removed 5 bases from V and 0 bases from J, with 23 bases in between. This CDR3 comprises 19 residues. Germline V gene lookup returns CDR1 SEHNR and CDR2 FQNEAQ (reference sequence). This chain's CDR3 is CASSRVGLREQSSYNEQFF. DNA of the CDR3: TGTGCCAGCAGCCGCGTGGGCCTCCGAGAGCAGAGCTCCTACAATGAGCAGTTCTTC. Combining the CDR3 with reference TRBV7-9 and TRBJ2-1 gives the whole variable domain DTGVSQNPRHKITKRGQNVTFRCDPISEHNRLYWYRQTLGQGPEFLTYFQNEAQLEKSRLLSDRFSAERPKGSFSTLEIQRTEQGDSAMYLCASSRVGLREQSSYNEQFFGPGTRLTVL.

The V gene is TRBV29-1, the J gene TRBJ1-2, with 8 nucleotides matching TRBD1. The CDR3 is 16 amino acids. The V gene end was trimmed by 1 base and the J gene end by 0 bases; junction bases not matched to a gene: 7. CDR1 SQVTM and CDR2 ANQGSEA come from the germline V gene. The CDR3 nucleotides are TGCAGCGTTGAAGGCCTCGGGACAGGCGCTAACTATGGCTACACCTTC. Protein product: CSVEGLGTGANYGYTF.

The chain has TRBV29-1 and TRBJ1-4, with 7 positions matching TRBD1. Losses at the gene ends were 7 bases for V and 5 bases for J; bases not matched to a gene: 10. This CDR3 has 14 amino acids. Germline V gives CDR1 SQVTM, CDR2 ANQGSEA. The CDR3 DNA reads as TGCAGCGATCCCCGGGACAGAAAAAATGAAAAACTGTTTTTT. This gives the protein CSDPRDRKNEKLFF.

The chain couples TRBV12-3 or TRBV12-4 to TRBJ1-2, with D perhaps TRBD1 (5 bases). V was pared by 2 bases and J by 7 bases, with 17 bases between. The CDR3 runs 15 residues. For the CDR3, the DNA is TGTGCCAGCAGTTTACGGGTTCAGGGAAGTGGTGGCTACACCTTC. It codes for CASSLRVQGSGGYTF.

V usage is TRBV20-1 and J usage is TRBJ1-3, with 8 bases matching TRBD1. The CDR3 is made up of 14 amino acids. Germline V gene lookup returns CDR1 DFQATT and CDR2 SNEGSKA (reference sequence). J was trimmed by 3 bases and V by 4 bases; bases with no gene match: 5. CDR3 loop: CSANDRGYGNTIYF. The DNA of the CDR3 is TGCAGTGCTAACGACAGGGGTTATGGAAACACCATATATTTT.

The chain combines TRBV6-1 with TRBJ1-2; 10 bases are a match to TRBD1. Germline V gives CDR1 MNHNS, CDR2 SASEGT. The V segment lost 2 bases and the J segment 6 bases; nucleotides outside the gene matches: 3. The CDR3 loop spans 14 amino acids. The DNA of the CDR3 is TGTGCCAGCAGTGAACTGGGACAGGGGAATGGCTACACCTTC. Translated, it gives CASSELGQGNGYTF.

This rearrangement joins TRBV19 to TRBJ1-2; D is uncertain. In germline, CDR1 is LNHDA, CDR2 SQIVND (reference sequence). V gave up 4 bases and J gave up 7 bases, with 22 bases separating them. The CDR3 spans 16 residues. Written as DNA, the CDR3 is TGTGCCAGTAGTACAGCAGAACCGCAACCTCCTATTGGCTACACCTTC. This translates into CASSTAEPQPPIGYTF.